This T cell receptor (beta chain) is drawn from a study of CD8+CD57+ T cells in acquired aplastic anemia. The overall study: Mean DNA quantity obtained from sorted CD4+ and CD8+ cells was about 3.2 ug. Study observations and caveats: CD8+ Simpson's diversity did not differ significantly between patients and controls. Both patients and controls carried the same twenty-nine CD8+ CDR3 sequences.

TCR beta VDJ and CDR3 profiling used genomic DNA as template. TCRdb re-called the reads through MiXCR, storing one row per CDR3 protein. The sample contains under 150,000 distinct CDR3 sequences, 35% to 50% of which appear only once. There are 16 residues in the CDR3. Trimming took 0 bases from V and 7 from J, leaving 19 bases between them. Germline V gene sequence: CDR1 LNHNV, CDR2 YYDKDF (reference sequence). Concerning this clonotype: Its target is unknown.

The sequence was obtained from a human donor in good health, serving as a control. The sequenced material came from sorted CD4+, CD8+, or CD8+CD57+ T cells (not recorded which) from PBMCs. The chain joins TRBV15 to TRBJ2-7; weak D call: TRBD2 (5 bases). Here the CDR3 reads CATSRDRGSGIVEQYF. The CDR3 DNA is TGTGCCACCAGCAGAGATAGAGGGAGTGGGATTGTAGAGCAGTACTTC.